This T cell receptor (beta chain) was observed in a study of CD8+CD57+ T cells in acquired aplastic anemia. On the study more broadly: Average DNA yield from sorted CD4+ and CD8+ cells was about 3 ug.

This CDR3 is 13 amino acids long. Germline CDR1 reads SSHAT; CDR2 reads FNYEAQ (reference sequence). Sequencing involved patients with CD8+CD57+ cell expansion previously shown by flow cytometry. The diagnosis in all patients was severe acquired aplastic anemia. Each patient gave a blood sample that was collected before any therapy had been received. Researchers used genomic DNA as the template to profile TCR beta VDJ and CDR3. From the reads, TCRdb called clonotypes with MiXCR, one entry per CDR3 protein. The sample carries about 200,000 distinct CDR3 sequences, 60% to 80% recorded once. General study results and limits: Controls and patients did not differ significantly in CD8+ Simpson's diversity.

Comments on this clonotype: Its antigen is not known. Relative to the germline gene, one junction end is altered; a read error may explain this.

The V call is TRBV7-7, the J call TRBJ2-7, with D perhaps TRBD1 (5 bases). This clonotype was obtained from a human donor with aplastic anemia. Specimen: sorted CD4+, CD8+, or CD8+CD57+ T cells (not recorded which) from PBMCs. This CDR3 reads CASSRFQGYEQYF. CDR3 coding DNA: TGTGCTAGCAGCCGATTCCAGGGCTACGAGCAGTACTTC.